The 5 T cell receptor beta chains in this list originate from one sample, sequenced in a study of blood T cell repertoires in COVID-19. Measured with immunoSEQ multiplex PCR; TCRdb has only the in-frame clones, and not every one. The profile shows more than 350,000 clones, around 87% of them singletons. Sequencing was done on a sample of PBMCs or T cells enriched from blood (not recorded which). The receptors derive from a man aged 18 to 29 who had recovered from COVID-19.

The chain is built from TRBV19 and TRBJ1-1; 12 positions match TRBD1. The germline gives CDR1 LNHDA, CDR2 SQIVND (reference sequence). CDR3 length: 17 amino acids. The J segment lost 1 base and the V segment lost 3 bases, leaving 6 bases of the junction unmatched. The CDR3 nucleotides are TGTGCCAGTAGTATCCGGGGGACAGGGGGCGCGAACACTGAAGCTTTCTTT. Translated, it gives CASSIRGTGGANTEAFF.

CDR3 sequence: CASSLTGASGYNEQFF. CDR3 nucleotide sequence: TGTGCCAGCAGCTTGACAGGGGCTTCCGGATACAATGAGCAGTTCTTC. The V gene is TRBV5-6, the J gene TRBJ2-1, with TRBD1 matching over 7 bases. CDR1 and CDR2 (germline): SGHDT, YYEEEE. The length of the CDR3 is 16 residues. V dropped 1 base and J dropped 4; count of bases not matched to a gene: 8.

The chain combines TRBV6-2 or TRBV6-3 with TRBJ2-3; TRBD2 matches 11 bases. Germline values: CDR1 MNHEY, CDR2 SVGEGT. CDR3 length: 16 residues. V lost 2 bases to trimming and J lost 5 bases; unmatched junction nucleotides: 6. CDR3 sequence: CASSYPLAGGLDTQYF. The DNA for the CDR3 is TGTGCCAGCAGTTACCCGCTAGCGGGAGGTCTAGATACGCAGTATTTT.

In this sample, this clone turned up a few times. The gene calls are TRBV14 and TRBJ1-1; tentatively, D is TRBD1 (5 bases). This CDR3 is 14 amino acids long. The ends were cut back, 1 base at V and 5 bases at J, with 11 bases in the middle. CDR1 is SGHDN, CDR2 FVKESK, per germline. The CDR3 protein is CASSQGMGRTEAFF. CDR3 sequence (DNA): TGTGCCAGCAGCCAAGGGATGGGGCGGACTGAAGCTTTCTTT.

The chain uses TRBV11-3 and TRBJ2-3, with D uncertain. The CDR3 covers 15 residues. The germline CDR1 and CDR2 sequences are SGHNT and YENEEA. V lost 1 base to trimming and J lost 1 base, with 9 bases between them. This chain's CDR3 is CASSLGSSGTDTQYF. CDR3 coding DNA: TGTGCCAGCAGCTTAGGATCGTCAGGCACAGATACGCAGTATTTT.